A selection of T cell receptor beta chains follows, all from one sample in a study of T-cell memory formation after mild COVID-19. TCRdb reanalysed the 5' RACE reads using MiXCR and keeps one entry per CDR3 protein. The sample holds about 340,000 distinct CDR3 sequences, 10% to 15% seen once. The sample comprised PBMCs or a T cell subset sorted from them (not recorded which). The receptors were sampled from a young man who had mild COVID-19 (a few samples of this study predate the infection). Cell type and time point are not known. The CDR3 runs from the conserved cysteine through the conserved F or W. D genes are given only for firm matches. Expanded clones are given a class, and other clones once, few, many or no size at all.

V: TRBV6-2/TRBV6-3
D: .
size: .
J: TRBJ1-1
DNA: TGTGCCAGCAGTTACTCCCCTGGGGACCTACTAAGGACTGAAGCTTTCTTT
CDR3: CASSYSPGDLLRTEAFF

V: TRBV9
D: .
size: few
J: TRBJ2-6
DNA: TGTGCCAGCAGCGTGGGGCGCGGGGCCAACGTCCTGACTTTC
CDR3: CASSVGRGANVLTF

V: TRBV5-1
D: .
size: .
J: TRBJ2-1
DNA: TGCGCCAGCAGCGCGGCTGAGGGAAATGAGCAGTTCTTC
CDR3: CASSAAEGNEQFF

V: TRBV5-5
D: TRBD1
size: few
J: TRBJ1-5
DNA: TGTGCCAGCAGCCAATGGGACAGGGGTAGCAATCAGCCCCAGCATTTT
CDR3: CASSQWDRGSNQPQHF

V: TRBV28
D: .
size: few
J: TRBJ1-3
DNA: TGTGCCAGCAGTTTGACCGGGATTGGCACCATATATTTT
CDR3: CASSLTGIGTIYF

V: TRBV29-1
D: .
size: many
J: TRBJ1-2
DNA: TGCAGCGTTGAAGAAGGGTATGGCTACACCTTC
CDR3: CSVEEGYGYTF

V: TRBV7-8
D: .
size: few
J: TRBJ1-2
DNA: TGTGCCAGCAGCTCCTTGGGGTATGGCTACACCTTC
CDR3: CASSSLGYGYTF

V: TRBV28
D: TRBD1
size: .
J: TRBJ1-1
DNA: TGTGCCAGCAGTACCGGGACAGAATTGGAGATGAACACTGAAGCTTTCTTT
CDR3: CASSTGTELEMNTEAFF

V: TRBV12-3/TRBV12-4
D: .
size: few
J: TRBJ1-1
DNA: TGTGCCAGCAGTTCCAAGACAAGTATGAACACTGAAGCTTTCTTT
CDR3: CASSSKTSMNTEAFF

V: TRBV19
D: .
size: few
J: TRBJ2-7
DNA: TGTGCCAGTAGTATAAACGACCCCGGGGGCGCGCAGTACTTC
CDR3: CASSINDPGGAQYF

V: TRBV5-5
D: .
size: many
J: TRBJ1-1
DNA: TGTGCCAGCAGCTTCGGAGCAACCACCCTTGAAGCTTTCTTT
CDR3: CASSFGATTLEAFF

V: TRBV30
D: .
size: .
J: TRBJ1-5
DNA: TGTGCCTGGAGTTTTACGGAAATCAATCAGCCCCAGCATTTT
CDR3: CAWSFTEINQPQHF

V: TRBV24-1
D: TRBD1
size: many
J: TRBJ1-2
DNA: TGTGCCACCAGTGCCTGGACAGGGTCCGACTATGGCTACACCTTC
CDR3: CATSAWTGSDYGYTF

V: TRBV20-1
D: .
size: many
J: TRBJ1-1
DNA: TGCAGTGCTAGAGGGAACACTGAAGCTTTCTTT
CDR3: CSARGNTEAFF

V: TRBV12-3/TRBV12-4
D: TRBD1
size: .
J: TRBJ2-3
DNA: TGTGCCAGCAGTCGACAGGGGCTTAGCACAGATACGCAGTATTTT
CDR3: CASSRQGLSTDTQYF

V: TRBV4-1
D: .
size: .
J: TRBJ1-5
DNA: TGCGCCAGCAGGCGAGCAGAATATAGCAATCAGCCCCAGCATTTT
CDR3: CASRRAEYSNQPQHF

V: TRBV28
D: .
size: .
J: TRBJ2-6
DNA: TGTGCCAGCAGTGGGCTGGGGGGCACTGGAGCAGGGGCCAACGTCCTGACTTTC
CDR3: CASSGLGGTGAGANVLTF

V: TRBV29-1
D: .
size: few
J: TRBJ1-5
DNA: TGCAGCGTTGAATCCCAGCCGAATCAGCCCCAGCATTTT
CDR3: CSVESQPNQPQHF

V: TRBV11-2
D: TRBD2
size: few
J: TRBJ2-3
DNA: TGTGCCAGCAGCTTAAGCATCCACGGGGCTAGCGGGGGGGCAGATACGCAGTATTTT
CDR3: CASSLSIHGASGGADTQYF

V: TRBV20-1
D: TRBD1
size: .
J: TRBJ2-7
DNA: TGCAGTGCTAGAGGACAGGGAATCACCTACGAGCAGTACTTC
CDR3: CSARGQGITYEQYF

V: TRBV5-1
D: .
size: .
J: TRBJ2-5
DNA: TGCGCCAGCAGCTTGTTGTCTCTGGGGGAGACCCAGTACTTC
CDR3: CASSLLSLGETQYF

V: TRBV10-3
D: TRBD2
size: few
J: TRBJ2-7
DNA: TGTGCCATCAGTGAGTCTTGGGGGGGAATGGACGAGCAGTACTTC
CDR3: CAISESWGGMDEQYF

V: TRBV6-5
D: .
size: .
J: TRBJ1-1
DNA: TGTGCCAGCAGTTATCCCGGGCCCGGCACTGAAGCTTTCTTT
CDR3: CASSYPGPGTEAFF

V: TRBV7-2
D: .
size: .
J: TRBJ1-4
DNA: TGTGCCAGCAGCTTAACAGACCTGAATGAAAAACTGTTTTTT
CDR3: CASSLTDLNEKLFF

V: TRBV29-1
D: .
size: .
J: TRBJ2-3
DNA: TGCAGCGTTGCCAGAAGTATGGACAGTATTTATTCAGATACGCAGTATTTT
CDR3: CSVARSMDSIYSDTQYF

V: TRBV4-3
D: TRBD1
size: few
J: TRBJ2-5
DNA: TGCGCCAGCAGTCCTGACAGGGGGGACGAGACCCAGTACTTC
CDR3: CASSPDRGDETQYF

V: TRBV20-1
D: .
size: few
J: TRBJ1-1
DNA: TGCAGTGCCCGATGGGGAGGGACCAACACTGAAGCTTTCTTT
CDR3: CSARWGGTNTEAFF

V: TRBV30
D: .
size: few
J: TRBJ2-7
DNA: TGTGCCTCCTCGGACATACGTGGTCCCTACGAGCAGTACTTC
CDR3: CASSDIRGPYEQYF

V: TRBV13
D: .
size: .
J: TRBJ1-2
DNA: TGTGCCAGCAGCTTAGATTCGGGGGAGGCTGGCTACACCTTC
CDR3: CASSLDSGEAGYTF

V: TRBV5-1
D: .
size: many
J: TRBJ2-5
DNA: TGCGCCAGCAGCTTGGGGGGGGGCGAAGAGACCCAGTACTTC
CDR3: CASSLGGGEETQYF

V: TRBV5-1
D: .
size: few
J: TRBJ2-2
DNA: TGCGCCAGCAGCTTGTCCAGTAACACCGGGGAGCTGTTTTTT
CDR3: CASSLSSNTGELFF

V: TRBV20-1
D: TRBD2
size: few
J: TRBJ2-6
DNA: TGCAGTGCTAGTAGCGGGGACTCTGGGGCCAACGTCCTGACTTTC
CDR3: CSASSGDSGANVLTF

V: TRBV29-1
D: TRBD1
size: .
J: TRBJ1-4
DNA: TGCAGCGTCACCGGGACAGGGGCTAATGAAAAACTGTTTTTT
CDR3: CSVTGTGANEKLFF

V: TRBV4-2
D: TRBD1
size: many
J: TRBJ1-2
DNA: TGTGCCAGCAGCCCCGGGACAGGGGATGGCTACACCTTC
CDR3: CASSPGTGDGYTF

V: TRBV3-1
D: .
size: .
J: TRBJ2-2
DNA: TGTGCCAGCAGCCAAGAGGGGCACCGCATGCTCTTACCCGGGGAGCTGTTTTTT
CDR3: CASSQEGHRMLLPGELFF

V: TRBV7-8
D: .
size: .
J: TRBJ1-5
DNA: TGTGCCAGCAGCTTGGGGGCAAGGACGAGCAATCAGCCCCAGCATTTT
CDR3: CASSLGARTSNQPQHF

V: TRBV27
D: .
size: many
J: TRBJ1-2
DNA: TGTGCCAGTTCCGCCGGGGGGCTGGGCTACACCTTC
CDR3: CASSAGGLGYTF

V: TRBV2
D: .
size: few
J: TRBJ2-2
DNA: TGTGCCAGCACCGGCGGGCAGGGGAGGATGAACACCGGGGAGCTGTTTTTT
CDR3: CASTGGQGRMNTGELFF

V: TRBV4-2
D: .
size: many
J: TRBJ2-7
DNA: TGTGCCAGCAGCCAAGTTTGGGGGGCATCCTACGAGCAGTACTTC
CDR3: CASSQVWGASYEQYF

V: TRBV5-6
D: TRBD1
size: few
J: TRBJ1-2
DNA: TGTGCCAGCAGCTTTACTGACAGGGCTGGCTACACCTTC
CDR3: CASSFTDRAGYTF

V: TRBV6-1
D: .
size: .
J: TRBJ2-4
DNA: TGTGCCAGCAGGGACATTAAACGGTCGGCCAAAAACATTCAGTACTTC
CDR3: CASRDIKRSAKNIQYF

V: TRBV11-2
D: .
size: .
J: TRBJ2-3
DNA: TGTGCCAGCAGCGCCTTAGATACGCAGTATTTT
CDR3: CASSALDTQYF

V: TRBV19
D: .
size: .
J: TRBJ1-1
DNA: TGTGCCAGTAGTATAGAGGACGGGAACACTGAAGCTTTCTTT
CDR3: CASSIEDGNTEAFF

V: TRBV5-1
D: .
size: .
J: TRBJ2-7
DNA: TGCGCCAGCAGCTTGGAACAGCCCACCTACGAGCAGTACTTC
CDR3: CASSLEQPTYEQYF